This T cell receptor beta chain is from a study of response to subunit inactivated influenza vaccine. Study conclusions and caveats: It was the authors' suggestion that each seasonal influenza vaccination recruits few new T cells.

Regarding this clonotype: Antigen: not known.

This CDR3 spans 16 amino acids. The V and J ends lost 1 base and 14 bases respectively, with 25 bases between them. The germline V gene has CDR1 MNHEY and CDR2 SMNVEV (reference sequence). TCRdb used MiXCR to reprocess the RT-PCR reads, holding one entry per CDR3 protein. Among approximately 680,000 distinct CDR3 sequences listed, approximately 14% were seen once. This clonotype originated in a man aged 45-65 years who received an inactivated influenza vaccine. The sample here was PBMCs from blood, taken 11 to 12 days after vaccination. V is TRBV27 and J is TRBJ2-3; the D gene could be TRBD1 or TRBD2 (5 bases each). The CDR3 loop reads CASSLLADLGPITWYF. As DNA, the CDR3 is TGTGCCAGCAGTTTATTAGCCGATCTGGGACCAATAACCTGGTATTTT.